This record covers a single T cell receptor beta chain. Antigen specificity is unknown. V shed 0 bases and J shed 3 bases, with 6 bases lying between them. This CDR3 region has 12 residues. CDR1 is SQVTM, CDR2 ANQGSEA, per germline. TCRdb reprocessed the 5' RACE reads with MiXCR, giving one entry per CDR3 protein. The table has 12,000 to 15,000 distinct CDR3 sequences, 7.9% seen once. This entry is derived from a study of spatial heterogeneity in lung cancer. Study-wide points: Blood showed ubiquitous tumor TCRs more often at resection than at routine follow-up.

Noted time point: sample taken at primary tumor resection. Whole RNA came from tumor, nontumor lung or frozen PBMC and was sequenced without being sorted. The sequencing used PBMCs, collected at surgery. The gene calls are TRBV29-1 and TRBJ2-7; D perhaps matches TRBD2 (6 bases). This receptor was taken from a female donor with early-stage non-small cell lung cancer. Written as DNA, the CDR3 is TGCAGCGTTGAAGACGGGGGCTACGAGCAGTACTTC. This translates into CSVEDGGYEQYF.